These 31 T cell receptor beta chains share one sample of origin, sequenced in a study of blood T cell repertoires in COVID-19. The table came from immunoSEQ multiplex PCR; TCRdb's copy has only in-frame clones and leaves some out. The sample contains fewer than 35,000 clones, 80% to 95% of which appear only once. Source material: peripheral blood. Receptors originate from a man in his 60s with acute or convalescent COVID-19.

This chain uses TRBV27 with TRBJ1-2, with 8 bases fitting TRBD1. The J segment lost 5 bases and the V segment lost 8 bases, leaving 7 bases of the junction unmatched. The germline CDR1 and CDR2 sequences are MNHEY and SMNVEV (reference sequence). This CDR3 region has 13 residues. Here the CDR3 reads CASGRQGKYGYTF. In nucleotides, the CDR3 is TGTGCCAGCGGGAGACAGGGGAAGTATGGCTACACCTTC.

The rearrangement uses TRBV6-1 and TRBJ2-2; 8 bases are shared with TRBD2. The V gene end was trimmed by 2 bases and the J gene end by 6 bases; junction bases not matched to a gene: 11. CDR1 and CDR2 from the germline V gene are MNHNS and SASEGT. The CDR3 contains 17 residues. DNA for the CDR3: TGTGCCAGCAGTGAAAGGGGGGCGGGAGGTGGCTCCGGGGAGCTGTTTTTT. Encoded protein: CASSERGAGGGSGELFF.

The chain is built from TRBV4-3 and TRBJ1-5; 7 nucleotides agree with TRBD1. The germline V gene has CDR1 LGHNA and CDR2 YSLEER. V dropped 0 bases and J dropped 5; count of bases not matched to a gene: 10. The CDR3 is 17 amino acids. DNA for the CDR3: TGCGCCAGCAGCCAAGATTTTAACAGGGGACGGGATCAGCCCCAGCATTTT. Translating gives CASSQDFNRGRDQPQHF.

The V and J genes are TRBV27 and TRBJ1-3; possibly TRBD1 for D (5 bases). The CDR3 contains 15 residues. The V and J ends lost 6 bases and 4 bases respectively, with 16 bases between them. CDR1 and CDR2 (germline): MNHEY, SMNVEV (reference sequence). This chain's CDR3 is CASRQGEASGNTIYF. CDR3 coding DNA: TGTGCCAGCAGACAAGGGGAGGCTTCGGGAAACACCATATATTTT.

This chain uses TRBV18 with TRBJ1-3; the D gene is possibly TRBD1 (6 bases). Trimming removed 3 bases from V and 4 bases from J, with 16 bases in between. The CDR3 covers 16 residues. The germline gives CDR1 KGHSH, CDR2 LQKENI. The CDR3 is CASSPSGTPRGNTIYF. DNA for the CDR3: TGTGCCAGCTCACCCTCCGGGACACCGAGGGGAAACACCATATATTTT.

The chain joins TRBV10-3 to TRBJ1-3; 9 positions agree with TRBD1. The germline V gene has CDR1 ENHRY and CDR2 SYGVKD. V lost 5 bases and J lost 2; bases outside the gene matches: 10. The CDR3 loop spans 17 amino acids. CDR3 in DNA: TGTGCCATCAGTCAACGACTCACAGGGGGCCCTGGAAACACCATATATTTT. Residues: CAISQRLTGGPGNTIYF.

J is TRBJ2-3 and V is TRBV29-1; unclear D gene. V was cut by 4 bases and J by 0 bases, with 8 bases left in between. The CDR3 is 13 amino acids. Germline V gives CDR1 SQVTM, CDR2 ANQGSEA. Here the CDR3 reads CSVVISSTDTQYF. The DNA of the CDR3 is TGCAGCGTTGTAATCTCTAGCACAGATACGCAGTATTTT.

A single count supports this clone. The chain couples TRBV18 to TRBJ2-7, with a weak D call TRBD2 (6 bases). This CDR3 spans 14 amino acids. Trimming shortened V by 2 bases and J by 1 base, and 9 bases separated the two germline ends. Germline V lookup: CDR1 KGHSH, CDR2 LQKENI. The CDR3 nucleotides are TGTGCCAGCTCACCAAGGGACTCTTCCTACGAGCAGTACGTC. Translation gives CASSPRDSSYEQYV.

The genes are TRBV30 and TRBJ1-6, with D perhaps matching TRBD1 (6 bases). V was shortened by 2 bases and J by 10 bases, with 12 bases between the two germline ends. Germline lookup yields CDR1 GTSNPN and CDR2 SVGIG (reference sequence). The CDR3 runs 13 residues. In nucleotides, the CDR3 is TGTGCCTGGAGTAACTACAGGGACTCACCCCTCCACTTT. Its protein product is CAWSNYRDSPLHF. Using reference TRBV30 and TRBJ1-6 for the parts outside the CDR3, the full variable domain is SQTIHQWPATLVQPVGSPLSLECTVEGTSNPNLYWYRQAAGRGLQLLFYSVGIGQISSEVPQNLSASRPQDRQFILSSKKLLLSDSGFYLCAWSNYRDSPLHFGNGTRLTVT.

The chain joins TRBV4-2 to TRBJ2-1; 7 bases align to TRBD2. Germline V CDR1 and CDR2: LGHNA, YNFKEQ. The ends lost 1 base at V and 13 bases at J; junction bases unmatched: 10. The length of the CDR3 is 14 residues. The CDR3 reads CASSQAGREPIQFF. The CDR3, as DNA: TGTGCCAGCAGCCAAGCGGGGCGGGAGCCAATACAGTTCTTC.

The CDR3 protein is CASSRQGGSGNTIYF. The DNA of the CDR3 is TGTGCCAGCAGCCGACAGGGAGGCTCTGGAAACACCATATATTTT. The rearrangement uses TRBV5-4 and TRBJ1-3, with 7 nucleotides matching TRBD1. The CDR3 spans 15 residues. Germline V gene data show CDR1 as SGHNT and CDR2 as YYREEE (reference sequence). J was trimmed by 0 bases and V by 4 bases; bases with no gene match: 4.

The chain combines TRBV7-2 with TRBJ2-1; TRBD2 matches 15 bases. The junction had 5 bases not matched to a gene; V was cut back by 5 bases and J by 6 bases. The CDR3 has 16 residues. Per the germline V gene, CDR1 is SGHTA and CDR2 is FQGNSA. CDR3 region: CASSRTSGRAGNEQFF. Written as DNA, the CDR3 is TGTGCCAGCAGCCGGACTAGCGGGAGGGCCGGCAATGAGCAGTTCTTC.

The rearrangement uses TRBV27 and TRBJ1-6, with D perhaps matching TRBD1 (6 bases). This CDR3 is 15 amino acids long. Trimming cost V 7 bases and J 7 bases, with 17 bases left between them. Looked up from germline, CDR1 is MNHEY and CDR2 is SMNVEV (reference sequence). CDR3 protein: CASTIKSGANSPLHF. The CDR3 DNA reads TGTGCCAGCACCATAAAATCAGGGGCCAATTCACCCCTCCACTTT.

The CDR3 sequence is CASSPLAAYNEQFF. Written as DNA, the CDR3 is TGCGCCAGCAGCCCACTAGCGGCCTACAATGAGCAGTTCTTC. V gene TRBV5-1 combines with J gene TRBJ2-1, with 8 bases lining up with TRBD2. The CDR3 has 14 residues. The germline V gene encodes CDR1 SGHRS and CDR2 YFSETQ. The V and J ends lost 4 bases and 2 bases, in that order; junction bases with no gene match: 2.

This clone was seen once. The rearrangement links TRBV6-2 or TRBV6-3 to TRBJ2-3, with D possibly TRBD2 on 6 matching bases. With 6 bases removed from V and 2 bases from J, the gap between germline ends came to 18 bases. The germline gives CDR1 MNHEY, CDR2 SVGEGT. The CDR3 is 16 residues long. CDR3 sequence: CASSLLARGLTDTQYF. DNA for the CDR3: TGTGCCAGCAGCCTGCTAGCGCGGGGCCTCACAGATACGCAGTATTTT.

The J gene is TRBJ1-2, the V gene TRBV4-3; 7 nucleotides line up with TRBD1. The CDR3 is 16 residues long. Trimming took 0 bases from V and 0 from J; bases not matched to a gene: 4. Germline assignment: CDR1 LGHNA and CDR2 YSLEER. The CDR3 here is CASSQDAGTANYGYTF. For the CDR3, the DNA is TGCGCCAGCAGCCAAGATGCAGGGACAGCTAACTATGGCTACACCTTC.

The gene calls are TRBV18 and TRBJ2-5; a weak D match, TRBD2 (6 bases). Germline V lookup: CDR1 KGHSH, CDR2 LQKENI. This CDR3 has 14 amino acids. V lost 5 bases to trimming and J lost 3 bases, with 13 bases between them. CDR3 protein: CASSNRDLKETQYF. The CDR3 DNA follows: TGTGCCAGCTCAAACCGGGACTTGAAAGAGACCCAGTACTTC. Variable domain in full (rest from reference TRBV18 and TRBJ2-5): NAGVMQNPRHLVRRRGQEARLRCSPMKGHSHVYWYRQLPEEGLKFMVYLQKENIIDESGMPKERFSAEFPKEGPSILRIQQVVRGDSAAYFCASSNRDLKETQYFGPGTRLLVL.

The chain links TRBV9 to TRBJ2-1; TRBD1 matches at 9 bases. After removal of 0 bases from V and 16 bases from J, the junction contained 8 bases not matched to a gene. CDR1 and CDR2 (germline): SGDLS, YYNGEE. The CDR3 has 13 amino acids. The CDR3 sequence is CASSVDGKGQGFF. For the CDR3, the DNA is TGTGCCAGCAGCGTAGATGGTAAGGGACAGGGATTCTTC.

Only one count was recorded for this clone. V and J are TRBV30 and TRBJ2-5; TRBD2 is a possible D gene (6 bases). Trimming pared 1 base from V and 4 bases from J, leaving 7 bases between. This CDR3 spans 12 amino acids. CDR1 and CDR2 (germline): GTSNPN, SVGIG (reference sequence). This CDR3 reads CAWSGGAETQYF. The CDR3 coding sequence is TGTGCCTGGAGTGGCGGGGCAGAGACCCAGTACTTC.

This clone was detected only once. This CDR3 is CASSPASSNEQFF. CDR3 nucleotides: TGTGCCAGCTCACCAGCTAGCTCCAATGAGCAGTTCTTC. The chain employs TRBV18 and TRBJ2-1, with D tentatively TRBD2 (5 bases). V shed 2 bases and J shed 6 bases, with 8 bases lying between them. The CDR3 has 13 residues. Germline V gene sequence: CDR1 KGHSH, CDR2 LQKENI. Full variable domain (remainder filled in from reference TRBV18 and TRBJ2-1): NAGVMQNPRHLVRRRGQEARLRCSPMKGHSHVYWYRQLPEEGLKFMVYLQKENIIDESGMPKERFSAEFPKEGPSILRIQQVVRGDSAAYFCASSPASSNEQFFGPGTRLTVL.

The J gene is TRBJ1-2, the V gene TRBV27; 9 bases line up with TRBD1. Germline V gene lookup returns CDR1 MNHEY and CDR2 SMNVEV (reference sequence). V lost 5 bases and J lost 5; bases outside the gene matches: 3. The CDR3 totals 13 residues. The CDR3 DNA is TGTGCCAGCAGTGGGGACAGGGTTTATGGCTACACCTTC. Translated: CASSGDRVYGYTF.

The chain has TRBV6-2 or TRBV6-3 and TRBJ2-5; TRBD2 matches 9 bases. V was pared by 2 bases and J by 1 base, with 2 bases of the junction left unmatched. The CDR3 is made up of 15 amino acids. CDR1 and CDR2 from the germline V gene are MNHEY and SVGEGT. CDR3 in DNA: TGTGCCAGCAGTTACGGGACTAGCAGCCAAGAGACCCAGTACTTC. This encodes CASSYGTSSQETQYF.

The genes are TRBV27 and TRBJ2-7, with 11 bases lining up with TRBD2. The CDR3 runs 15 residues. With V trimmed by 6 bases and J by 5 bases, 9 bases remained unmatched. Germline values: CDR1 MNHEY, CDR2 SMNVEV (reference sequence). The CDR3 is CASRPTSGSFNEQYF. CDR3 bases: TGTGCCAGCAGACCAACTAGCGGGAGCTTCAACGAGCAGTACTTC.

The chain combines TRBV2 with TRBJ2-2, with 10 nucleotides matching TRBD1. The germline CDR1 and CDR2 sequences are SNHLY and FYNNEI. J lost 7 bases, V lost 10 bases, and 6 bases had no gene match. This CDR3 comprises 13 residues. The CDR3 is CANRDRGSGELFF. In DNA form, the CDR3 reads TGTGCCAACCGGGACAGGGGAAGCGGGGAGCTGTTTTTT.

The chain carries TRBV9 and TRBJ1-5, with TRBD1 matching 7 bases. Germline loops: CDR1 SGDLS, CDR2 YYNGEE. The CDR3 length is 14 residues. V was pared by 3 bases and J by 2 bases, with 2 bases of the junction left unmatched. This CDR3 reads CASSDGQGNQPQHF. For the CDR3, the DNA is TGTGCCAGCAGCGACGGACAGGGCAATCAGCCCCAGCATTTT.

The V and J genes are TRBV10-3 and TRBJ2-1; 8 bases agree with TRBD2. The CDR3 covers 15 residues. Germline V CDR1 and CDR2: ENHRY, SYGVKD. V shed 2 bases and J 7 bases; nucleotides not matched to a gene: 7. For the CDR3, the DNA is TGTGCCATCAGTGAGCCGGAACTAGCGGCAAATGAGCAGTTCTTC. It encodes CAISEPELAANEQFF.

This clone has only a few counts. DNA of the CDR3: TGTGCCAGCAGCCTACGACAGGGACTCCACACCGGGGAGCTGTTTTTT. As protein: CASSLRQGLHTGELFF. The chain joins TRBV7-9 to TRBJ2-2, with D possibly matching TRBD1 (7 bases). CDR3 length: 16 residues. The ends were cut back, 5 bases at V and 3 bases at J, with 16 bases in the middle. The germline V gene has CDR1 SEHNR and CDR2 FQNEAQ (reference sequence).

The CDR3 sequence is CASIRDSPGTEAFF. CDR3 DNA sequence: TGTGCCAGCATCCGGGACAGTCCGGGGACTGAAGCTTTCTTT. This rearrangement joins TRBV7-9 to TRBJ1-1; TRBD1 aligns across 7 bases. Germline trimming cut 7 bases from V and 5 bases from J; bases unmatched to any gene: 10. CDR1 and CDR2 (germline): SEHNR, FQNEAQ (reference sequence). The CDR3 totals 14 residues.

This chain joins TRBV18 and TRBJ1-4, with a possible D match to TRBD1 (6 bases). Per germline, CDR1 KGHSH and CDR2 LQKENI. This CDR3 has 13 residues. Trimming took off 6 bases at V and 7 bases at J, with 12 bases between the two ends. CDR3 coding DNA: TGTGCCAGCTCGCCGGACAGCGGTGAAAAACTGTTTTTT. Translated, it gives CASSPDSGEKLFF.

The chain links TRBV7-9 to TRBJ2-2; 8 bases agree with TRBD1. Trimming at V came to 5 bases and at J to 5 bases, leaving 10 bases not matched to a gene. Germline loops: CDR1 SEHNR, CDR2 FQNEAQ (reference sequence). This CDR3 contains 16 residues. This chain's CDR3 is CASSQGGTGRTGELFF. The DNA of the CDR3 is TGTGCCAGCAGCCAAGGTGGGACAGGACGGACCGGGGAGCTGTTTTTT.

The V gene is TRBV12-3 or TRBV12-4, the J gene TRBJ2-2; D call uncertain. This CDR3 spans 13 amino acids. V shed 6 bases and J shed 5 bases, with 10 bases lying between them. The DNA of the CDR3 is TGTGCCAGCAGACAACTGAGGACCGGGGAGCTGTTTTTT. Its translation is CASRQLRTGELFF.